The 25 T cell receptor beta chains listed next were all sequenced from one sample in a study of regulatory T cells in long-lasting Graves disease (dated by TCRdb to the early 2020s). The library came from multiplex PCR. The sample was run on an Illumina HiSeq 4000. iRepertoire HTBI primers and Arm-PCR amplification of CDR3 regions were used to construct TCR beta libraries. Using fastp at Q25 and MiXCR, TCRdb reprocessed the public reads and kept productive beta chains. Identical CDR3 protein sequences are pooled into one entry, listed with their most common genes and DNA. Recorded for this sample are approximately 470,000 distinct CDR3 sequences; 15% to 20% of them occurred a single time. Less than 15% of the sample is in the top ten clones. This specimen's time point label, interpreted: newly diagnosed GD, antithyroid drugs for less than 3 months. For both TCR sequencing and RNA sequencing, RNA was extracted from PBMCs using TRIzol.

The same data also contributed to another study, on T cells in Graves' hyperthyroidism and ophthalmopathy.

The specimen was peripheral blood mononuclear cells (PBMCs), collected at new diagnosis, from a patient treated with antithyroid drugs. Receptors were obtained from a man in his forties with Graves disease. Donor details come from another sample of the same person, matched by shared clones.

This clonotype was seen many times. Here the CDR3 DNA reads TGTGCCAGCAGAAAGACAACGCCTGAAAGCTCCTACGAGCAGTACTTC. Protein product: CASRKTTPESSYEQYF. V usage is TRBV6-1 and J usage is TRBJ2-7; D is uncertain. Germline lookup yields CDR1 MNHNS and CDR2 SASEGT. The CDR3 has 16 residues. Trimming cost V 6 bases and J 0 bases, with 18 bases left between them.

This clonotype was seen a few times. The chain carries TRBV19 and TRBJ1-2, with D uncertain. The CDR3 is made up of 12 amino acids. Trimming stripped 3 bases from V and 8 bases from J, with 10 bases between. In germline, CDR1 is LNHDA, CDR2 SQIVND (reference sequence). CDR3 sequence reads: CASSILGSGYTF. In DNA form, the CDR3 reads TGTGCCAGTAGTATTCTGGGATCAGGCTACACCTTC. Combining the CDR3 with reference TRBV19 and TRBJ1-2 gives the whole variable domain DGGITQSPKYLFRKEGQNVTLSCEQNLNHDAMYWYRQDPGQGLRLIYYSQIVNDFQKGDIAEGYSVSREKKESFPLTVTSAQKNPTAFYLCASSILGSGYTFGSGTRLTVV.

This clonotype was observed a few times. The rearrangement links TRBV12-3 or TRBV12-4 to TRBJ1-5, with D uncertain. This CDR3 is 13 amino acids long. The ends were cut back, 2 bases at V and 8 bases at J, with 10 bases in the middle. This CDR3 reads CASSLSGFEPQHF. The CDR3 DNA follows: TGTGCCAGCAGTTTATCTGGGTTTGAGCCCCAGCATTTT.

This clonotype has ten or more counts. The rearrangement joins TRBV10-2 to TRBJ2-7; perhaps TRBD2 as D (6 bases). This CDR3 is built from 13 residues. The germline V gene encodes CDR1 WSHSY and CDR2 SAAADI. With 6 bases removed from V and 3 bases from J, the gap between germline ends came to 12 bases. CDR3 nucleotide sequence: TGCGCCAGCAGGAGGACTACCGTCTACGAGCAGTACTTC. This encodes CASRRTTVYEQYF.

This clonotype was counted only a few times. The genes are TRBV11-2 and TRBJ2-7; TRBD2 is a possible D gene (5 bases). Germline V gives CDR1 SGHAT, CDR2 FQNNGV. Trimming shortened V by 5 bases and J by 2 bases, and 19 bases separated the two germline ends. This CDR3 has 16 residues. The CDR3 coding sequence is TGTGCCAGCAGCCAAGATCTTGGCGGGTCGCCCTACGAGCAGTACTTC. Residues: CASSQDLGGSPYEQYF.

At least ten counts were recorded for this clonotype. The chain recombines TRBV13 with TRBJ1-1, with D possibly TRBD1 on 6 matching bases. Trimming removed 5 bases from V and 1 base from J, with 11 bases in between. The CDR3 sequence is 14 residues long. CDR1 is PRHDT, CDR2 FYEKMQ, per germline (reference sequence). The CDR3 coding sequence is TGTGCCAGCAGCGACGACAGGACGAACACTGAAGCTTTCTTT. It is translated as CASSDDRTNTEAFF.

About this clonotype: At one end the junction does not follow the germline gene, possibly because of a read error. The J gene is TRBJ2-5, the V gene TRBV7-9; no clear D. From germline, CDR1 is SEHNR and CDR2 FQNEAQ (reference sequence). The length of the CDR3 is 13 residues. This chain's CDR3 is CANSLGSRETQYF. The DNA of the CDR3 is TGTGCCAACAGCTTGGGCTCTCGAGAGACCCAGTACTTC.

This clonotype was observed many times. This chain links TRBV11-3 with TRBJ2-3, with 7 bases identical to TRBD2. The length of the CDR3 is 17 residues. The V and J ends lost 0 bases and 5 bases, in that order; junction bases with no gene match: 11. The germline V gene has CDR1 SGHNT and CDR2 YENEEA. The CDR3 spells CASSLDIGLAARDTQYF. DNA of the CDR3: TGTGCCAGCAGCTTAGATATCGGGCTAGCGGCCCGAGATACGCAGTATTTT.

V usage is TRBV19 and J usage is TRBJ1-6; D may be TRBD1 (5 bases). There are 15 residues in the CDR3. Trimming took off 5 bases at V and 7 bases at J, with 15 bases between the two ends. Germline lookup yields CDR1 LNHDA and CDR2 SQIVND (reference sequence). For the CDR3, the DNA is TGTGCCAGTAGTTCAACCGGGACGGAAAATTCACCCCTCCACTTT. Translating gives CASSSTGTENSPLHF.

The gene calls are TRBV6-5 and TRBJ2-4; 12 bases fit TRBD2. Trimming cost V 0 bases and J 15 bases; bases outside gene matches: 6. Germline CDR1 reads MNHEY; CDR2 reads SVGAGI. The CDR3 is 14 amino acids. CDR3 in amino acids: CASSYSTSGSLSYF. CDR3 nucleotide sequence: TGTGCCAGCAGTTACTCGACTAGCGGGAGCCTTTCGTACTTC.

This clonotype occurred many times. The gene calls are TRBV2 and TRBJ2-3; D call uncertain. The CDR3 extends over 14 amino acids. V lost 6 bases, J lost 4 bases, and 14 bases lay in between. In germline, CDR1 is SNHLY, CDR2 FYNNEI. The CDR3: CASRLGIRPDTQYF. The CDR3, as DNA: TGTGCCAGCAGACTTGGGATCCGCCCAGATACGCAGTATTTT.

This clonotype has a count of ten or more. The chain has TRBV20-1 and TRBJ2-7, with D perhaps TRBD1 or TRBD2 (6 bases each). Between the trimmed V and J ends, which lost 0 bases and 4 bases, there was a span of 13 bases. This CDR3 region has 14 residues. Germline CDR1 DFQATT, CDR2 SNEGSKA (reference sequence). The CDR3 DNA is TGCAGTGCTAGAGATCCGAGGGGGGCTTACGAGCAGTACTTC. Its translation: CSARDPRGAYEQYF.

V is TRBV24-1 and J is TRBJ1-2; D gene ambiguous. The V end lost 2 bases, the J end lost 4 bases, and 13 bases lay between the germline ends. Per the germline V gene, CDR1 is KGHDR and CDR2 is SFDVKD. CDR3 length: 15 residues. In DNA, the CDR3 is TGTGCCACCAGTGATTCTTCGGGAAAGAGCTATGGCTACACCTTC. It yields the protein CATSDSSGKSYGYTF.

This clonotype showed up many times. The chain recombines TRBV3-1 with TRBJ2-7, with D possibly being TRBD2 (6 bases). The CDR3 is 14 residues long. CDR1 and CDR2 from the germline V gene are LGHDT and YNNKEL (reference sequence). Between the trimmed V and J ends, which lost 1 base and 4 bases, there was a span of 11 bases. The CDR3 reads CASSQGHGGYEQYF. CDR3 sequence (DNA): TGTGCCAGCAGCCAAGGACACGGGGGTTACGAGCAGTACTTC.

This clonotype was counted between two and nine times. CDR3 DNA: TGTGCCAGTAGTATAGGAGGAAGCCCTAACTATGGCTACACCTTC. Translating it yields CASSIGGSPNYGYTF. The gene calls are TRBV19 and TRBJ1-2; D uncertain. This CDR3 has 15 residues. Per the germline V gene, CDR1 is LNHDA and CDR2 is SQIVND (reference sequence). Trimming cost V 1 base and J 0 bases, with 9 bases left between them. Filled out from reference TRBV19 and TRBJ1-2, the complete variable domain reads DGGITQSPKYLFRKEGQNVTLSCEQNLNHDAMYWYRQDPGQGLRLIYYSQIVNDFQKGDIAEGYSVSREKKESFPLTVTSAQKNPTAFYLCASSIGGSPNYGYTFGSGTRLTVV.

V usage is TRBV2 and J usage is TRBJ2-2; 11 bases align to TRBD1. The CDR3 loop spans 16 amino acids. Germline V gene sequence: CDR1 SNHLY, CDR2 FYNNEI. After removal of 1 base from V and 4 bases from J, the junction contained 2 bases not matched to a gene. CDR3 coding DNA: TGTGCCAGCAGTGAAGTCGGGACAGGGGGCACCGGGGAGCTGTTTTTT. Translated: CASSEVGTGGTGELFF.

The chain joins TRBV6-1 to TRBJ1-5; D is ambiguous. V lost 6 bases and J 5 bases, leaving 5 bases between the germline ends. Germline V lookup: CDR1 MNHNS, CDR2 SASEGT. The CDR3 contains 11 residues. CDR3 DNA sequence: TGTGCCAGCAGGCTCGATCAGCCCCAGCATTTT. Its translation: CASRLDQPQHF.

This clonotype was counted ten times or more. The rearrangement uses TRBV24-1 and TRBJ2-3; D is unresolved. The CDR3 is made up of 13 amino acids. V was trimmed by 5 bases and J by 6 bases, leaving 11 bases between them. Germline CDR1 KGHDR, CDR2 SFDVKD. The CDR3 DNA reads TGTGCCACCAGTGGACTTGGCCCCGATACGCAGTATTTT. It is translated as CATSGLGPDTQYF.

This clonotype occurred a few times. V and J are TRBV29-1 and TRBJ1-2; D gene unclear. Trimming took off 4 bases at V and 3 bases at J, with 12 bases between the two ends. There are 13 residues in the CDR3. Per the germline V gene, CDR1 is SQVTM and CDR2 is ANQGSEA. The CDR3 sequence: CSVGGSPHYGYTF. CDR3 in DNA: TGCAGCGTTGGTGGCAGTCCACACTATGGCTACACCTTC. The variable domain in full, completed from reference TRBV29-1 and TRBJ1-2, reads SAVISQKPSRDICQRGTSLTIQCQVDSQVTMMFWYRQQPGQSLTLIATANQGSEATYESGFVIDKFPISRPNLTFSTLTVSNMSPEDSSIYLCSVGGSPHYGYTFGSGTRLTVV.

A word on this clonotype: A much larger clone differs from this one at a single base, so this may be a read error. The J gene is TRBJ2-5, the V gene TRBV7-3, with a possible D match to TRBD1 (7 bases). CDR3 length: 20 residues. Deletions cut 6 bases from V and 2 bases from J, with 31 bases between. Germline-derived CDR1 and CDR2 are SGHTA and FQGTGA. This CDR3 is CASSSDREPLQEEGQETQYF. CDR3 sequence (DNA): TGTGCCAGCAGTTCAGACAGGGAACCGCTACAGGAGGAGGGTCAAGAGACCCAGTACTTC.

This clonotype appeared many times. V usage is TRBV10-3 and J usage is TRBJ1-1, with a weak D call TRBD1 (5 bases). The germline V gene encodes CDR1 ENHRY and CDR2 SYGVKD. V lost 4 bases, J lost 8 bases, and 14 bases lay in between. The CDR3 length is 13 residues. This chain's CDR3 is CAISGGQGPEAFF. The CDR3 DNA reads TGTGCCATCAGTGGAGGACAAGGACCCGAAGCTTTCTTT.

This clonotype has at least ten counts. The genes are TRBV12-3 or TRBV12-4 and TRBJ1-1, with unresolved D. V shed 3 bases and J shed 5 bases, with 16 bases lying between them. This CDR3 is built from 15 residues. For the CDR3, the DNA is TGTGCCAGCAGTTTCAACGCCGGGCGGACGACTGAAGCTTTCTTT. Its translation: CASSFNAGRTTEAFF.

This clonotype came up many times. The CDR3 nucleotides are TGCAGTGCTAGAGGCGGGAGCCGTTACAATGAGCAGTTCTTC. The encoded protein is CSARGGSRYNEQFF. This chain links TRBV20-1 with TRBJ2-1, with 7 bases that match TRBD2. J was trimmed by 4 bases and V by 1 base; bases with no gene match: 4. Per germline, CDR1 DFQATT and CDR2 SNEGSKA (reference sequence). The CDR3 length is 14 residues.

This clonotype was recorded only once. This sequence joins TRBV2 and TRBJ2-3, with D maybe TRBD1 (5 bases). There are 15 residues in the CDR3. The germline gives CDR1 SNHLY, CDR2 FYNNEI. Deletions cut 3 bases from V and 4 bases from J, with 14 bases between. CDR3 in DNA: TGTGCCAGCAGTGACGGCAGGGCCCCCCCAGATACGCAGTATTTT. Amino acids: CASSDGRAPPDTQYF. The full variable domain, in which reference TRBV2 and TRBJ2-3 provide the parts outside the CDR3, is EPEVTQTPSHQVTQMGQEVILRCVPISNHLYFYWYRQILGQKVEFLVSFYNNEISEKSEIFDDQFSVERPDGSNFTLKIRSTKLEDSAMYFCASSDGRAPPDTQYFGPGTRLTVL.

There are many counts of this clonotype. The genes are TRBV11-2 and TRBJ2-7; TRBD2 matches 11 bases. Germline trimming cut 5 bases from V and 6 bases from J; bases unmatched to any gene: 3. Germline V gene lookup returns CDR1 SGHAT and CDR2 FQNNGV. The CDR3 consists of 13 residues. CDR3 residues: CASSRGTSGEQYF. The DNA of the CDR3 is TGTGCCAGCAGCCGAGGGACTAGCGGCGAGCAGTACTTC.